The 2 T cell receptor beta chains given below trace back to one sample, sequenced in a study of blood T cell repertoires in COVID-19. The method was immunoSEQ multiplex PCR; TCRdb's version includes in-frame clones alone and lacks a portion of them. The repertoire holds about 310,000 clones, 75% to 90% seen once, with 1.9% in the top ten. Sequences were obtained from PBMCs or T cells enriched from blood (not recorded which). The source is a woman between 25 and 40 years old who had been exposed to COVID-19.

The J gene is TRBJ1-3, the V gene TRBV7-2; a possible D gene is TRBD1 (6 bases). This CDR3 comprises 15 residues. Looked up from germline, CDR1 is SGHTA and CDR2 is FQGNSA. Trimming pared 5 bases from V and 4 bases from J, leaving 15 bases between. The CDR3 sequence is CASSPRGGAGNTIYF. CDR3 coding DNA: TGTGCCAGCAGCCCTCGAGGGGGTGCCGGAAACACCATATATTTT.

The chain couples TRBV6-1 to TRBJ2-2; 8 bases agree with TRBD1. Germline loops: CDR1 MNHNS, CDR2 SASEGT. The V segment lost 1 base and the J segment 1 base; nucleotides outside the gene matches: 5. The CDR3 runs 17 residues. The CDR3 region has the DNA TGTGCCAGCAGTGAAGTTCGCGGGACAGGGAACACCGGGGAGCTGTTTTTT. Amino acids: CASSEVRGTGNTGELFF.